A single sample is the source of the 27 T cell receptor beta chains below, sequenced in a study of shared clonotypes between healthy human individuals. The data were produced by immunoSEQ multiplex PCR, yet TCRdb's version contains in-frame clones alone and is incomplete. Of 2,500,000 or so clones in the sample, 93% were seen once. Sample: naive CD4+ T cells from PBMCs. Subset indicated: CD45RA+ positively selected. These receptors all stem from a man younger than 35 in good health. Some clones in this sample may be carry-over from other donors' samples.

The chain combines TRBV28 with TRBJ2-3, with 7 bases fitting TRBD2. Germline values: CDR1 MDHEN, CDR2 SYDVKM. There are 17 residues in the CDR3. With 6 bases clipped from V and 4 bases from J, the junction kept 16 bases outside the gene matches. CDR3 sequence reads: CASSRSRGGSAADTQYF. CDR3 in DNA: TGTGCCAGCAGCCGTTCGAGAGGCGGGAGTGCGGCAGATACGCAGTATTTT.

The CDR3 here is CASSPAGQMNTEAFF. As DNA, the CDR3 is TGTGCCAGCTCACCGGCGGGACAGATGAACACTGAAGCTTTCTTT. The chain uses TRBV18 and TRBJ1-1; TRBD1 aligns across 7 bases. V lost 3 bases to trimming and J lost 0 bases; unmatched junction nucleotides: 4. The germline CDR1 and CDR2 sequences are KGHSH and LQKENI. The CDR3 has 15 residues. Looking up the rest from reference TRBV18 and TRBJ1-1 gives the full variable domain: NAGVMQNPRHLVRRRGQEARLRCSPMKGHSHVYWYRQLPEEGLKFMVYLQKENIIDESGMPKERFSAEFPKEGPSILRIQQVVRGDSAAYFCASSPAGQMNTEAFFGQGTRLTVV.

This chain links TRBV10-3 with TRBJ2-5, with 8 bases fitting TRBD1. Germline loops: CDR1 ENHRY, CDR2 SYGVKD. The CDR3 is 15 amino acids. Trimming at V came to 3 bases and at J to 5 bases, leaving 8 bases not matched to a gene. CDR3: CAISDGQGAGETQYF. CDR3 bases: TGTGCCATCAGTGACGGACAGGGTGCAGGCGAGACCCAGTACTTC.

The genes are TRBV11-2 and TRBJ2-3, with 15 bases matching TRBD2. Germline-derived CDR1 and CDR2 are SGHAT and FQNNGV. The CDR3 totals 16 residues. V shed 3 bases, J shed 5 bases, and the junction held 3 bases outside the gene matches. Here the CDR3 reads CASSFLGLAGGDTQYF. In DNA, the CDR3 is TGTGCCAGCAGCTTTCTGGGACTAGCGGGGGGAGATACGCAGTATTTT.

The CDR3 loop is CASRSGMGGSGYTF. CDR3 sequence (DNA): TGTGCCAGCAGAAGCGGGATGGGGGGGTCCGGCTACACCTTC. The chain links TRBV18 to TRBJ1-2, with a tentative D call TRBD1 (5 bases). The germline gives CDR1 KGHSH, CDR2 LQKENI. The CDR3 length is 14 residues. Trimming stripped 8 bases from V and 8 bases from J, with 21 bases between.

The V call is TRBV4-2, the J call TRBJ1-1, with D uncertain. Trimming pared 6 bases from V and 0 bases from J, leaving 17 bases between. CDR1 is LGHNA and CDR2 is YNFKEQ in the germline V gene. The CDR3 consists of 16 residues. The CDR3, as DNA: TGTGCCAGCAGGCTTAATGGTCGGGAAATGAACACTGAAGCTTTCTTT. Its translation is CASRLNGREMNTEAFF.

V gene TRBV5-4 combines with J gene TRBJ2-5, with 8 bases matching TRBD1. The junction had 4 bases not matched to a gene; V was cut back by 0 bases and J by 6 bases. The germline CDR1 and CDR2 sequences are SGHNT and YYREEE (reference sequence). This CDR3 has 14 residues. The DNA of the CDR3 is TGTGCCAGCAGCTTGGCGCCAGGGGGCCAGACCCAGTACTTC. Its translation: CASSLAPGGQTQYF.

The rearrangement joins TRBV7-2 to TRBJ2-3, with D perhaps being TRBD1 or TRBD2 (5 bases each). This CDR3 spans 14 amino acids. Trimming shortened V by 5 bases and J by 6 bases, and 15 bases separated the two germline ends. Germline CDR1 is SGHTA and CDR2 is FQGNSA. The CDR3 DNA reads as TGTGCCAGCAGCCCGGGACCCACCCATGATACGCAGTATTTT. Protein product: CASSPGPTHDTQYF.

This chain connects TRBV18 to TRBJ2-7, with 8 bases fitting TRBD1. V lost 2 bases and J lost 5; bases outside the gene matches: 2. The CDR3 spans 13 residues. CDR1 and CDR2 (germline): KGHSH, LQKENI. As DNA, the CDR3 is TGTGCCAGCTCACCAGCAGGGGGCGACGAGCAGTACTTC. Translation gives CASSPAGGDEQYF.

In its sample, this clone was seen a few times. This specimen includes other DNA sequences encoding the same CDR3. V usage is TRBV5-1 and J usage is TRBJ1-1; 7 nucleotides match TRBD1. The length of the CDR3 is 14 residues. CDR1 and CDR2 (germline): SGHRS, YFSETQ. The trim removed 4 bases at V and 2 bases at J, leaving 5 bases unmatched. This chain's CDR3 is CASSPDRANTEAFF. The CDR3, as DNA: TGCGCCAGCAGCCCTGACAGGGCTAACACTGAAGCTTTCTTT.

The chain employs TRBV7-3 and TRBJ2-5; a weak D match, TRBD2 (5 bases). Per the germline V gene, CDR1 is SGHTA and CDR2 is FQGTGA. V was shortened by 2 bases and J by 5 bases, with 18 bases between the two germline ends. This CDR3 contains 16 residues. Written as DNA, the CDR3 is TGTGCCAGCAGCTTAGAAGCTAGCATGGCCATGGAGACCCAGTACTTC. This sequence encodes CASSLEASMAMETQYF.

The CDR3 loop reads CASSSSRGEQYF. CDR3 nucleotide sequence: TGTGCCAGCTCATCATCCCGGGGGGAGCAGTACTTC. This chain uses TRBV18 with TRBJ2-7; D possibly corresponds to TRBD2 (6 bases). Trimming pared 5 bases from V and 7 bases from J, leaving 12 bases between. The CDR3 has 12 residues. Germline CDR1 is KGHSH and CDR2 is LQKENI. Filled out from reference TRBV18 and TRBJ2-7, the complete variable domain reads NAGVMQNPRHLVRRRGQEARLRCSPMKGHSHVYWYRQLPEEGLKFMVYLQKENIIDESGMPKERFSAEFPKEGPSILRIQQVVRGDSAAYFCASSSSRGEQYFGPGTRLTVT.

The chain combines TRBV5-4 with TRBJ1-2, with 9 bases lining up with TRBD1. V shed 9 bases, J shed 1 base, and the junction held 10 bases outside the gene matches. Germline V gives CDR1 SGHNT, CDR2 YYREEE (reference sequence). This CDR3 is 15 amino acids long. As DNA, the CDR3 is TGTGCCACCGTCCCGGGACAGGGAGATAACTATGGCTACACCTTC. Its protein is CATVPGQGDNYGYTF. The full variable domain, its missing parts supplied by reference TRBV5-4 and TRBJ1-2, is ETGVTQSPTHLIKTRGQQVTLRCSSQSGHNTVSWYQQALGQGPQFIFQYYREEENGRGNFPPRFSGLQFPNYSSELNVNALELDDSALYLCATVPGQGDNYGYTFGSGTRLTVV.

The CDR3 protein is CASSFGATGDTQYF. CDR3 bases: TGTGCCAGCAGTTTCGGGGCGACCGGTGATACGCAGTATTTT. The rearrangement joins TRBV28 to TRBJ2-3; D possibly uses TRBD1 or TRBD2 (5 bases each). V was pared by 3 bases and J by 6 bases, with 13 bases between. This CDR3 contains 14 residues. CDR1 and CDR2 from the germline V gene are MDHEN and SYDVKM.

Notes on this clone: Distinct nucleotide sequences in the sample also encode this CDR3. The chain employs TRBV7-6 and TRBJ1-1; maybe TRBD1 (6 bases). Germline CDR1 is SGHVS and CDR2 is FNYEAQ. CDR3 length: 14 residues. V was shortened by 4 bases and J by 1 base, with 10 bases between the two germline ends. The CDR3 DNA reads as TGTGCCAGCAGCTCGAGAGGGGGGAACACTGAAGCTTTCTTT. Its translation is CASSSRGGNTEAFF.

As for this clone: Within the sample, other DNA sequences also encode this same CDR3. This sequence joins TRBV28 and TRBJ1-2; D uncertain. The CDR3 extends over 14 amino acids. Per germline, CDR1 MDHEN and CDR2 SYDVKM. The V end lost 4 bases, the J end lost 2 bases, and 11 bases lay between the germline ends. CDR3 amino acids: CASSSLTANYGYTF. The CDR3 nucleotides read TGTGCCAGCAGTTCTCTGACTGCGAACTATGGCTACACCTTC.

This sequence joins TRBV7-9 and TRBJ2-7, with TRBD1 matching 7 bases. J was trimmed by 4 bases and V by 3 bases; bases with no gene match: 9. The CDR3 covers 15 residues. Germline V gene data show CDR1 as SEHNR and CDR2 as FQNEAQ (reference sequence). The CDR3 coding sequence is TGTGCCAGCAGCTTCCCCCCTACAGGGGCATACGAGCAGTACTTC. Protein: CASSFPPTGAYEQYF.

V usage is TRBV29-1 and J usage is TRBJ2-2; D not certain. Germline CDR1 reads SQVTM; CDR2 reads ANQGSEA. Trimming took 7 bases from V and 5 from J, leaving 17 bases between them. This CDR3 is built from 14 residues. CDR3 bases: TGCAGCGGGTTTGACGGAGTCAGAACCGGGGAGCTGTTTTTT. Residues: CSGFDGVRTGELFF.

The chain employs TRBV30 and TRBJ2-3; no reliable D call. The germline V gene has CDR1 GTSNPN and CDR2 SVGIG (reference sequence). There are 11 residues in the CDR3. V was cut by 2 bases and J by 2 bases, with 2 bases left in between. CDR3 in DNA: TGTGCCTGGAGTTTCACAGATACGCAGTATTTT. Protein: CAWSFTDTQYF.

This chain connects TRBV6-1 to TRBJ2-7, with D perhaps TRBD1 (5 bases). CDR3 length equals 13 residues. V was pared by 9 bases and J by 2 bases, with 14 bases between. CDR1 and CDR2 (germline): MNHNS, SASEGT. CDR3 sequence (DNA): TGTGCCAGTACAGGTACAAACACCTACGAGCAGTACTTC. Encoded protein: CASTGTNTYEQYF.

This clone was detected once. Other DNA sequences in this specimen translate into the identical CDR3. The rearrangement uses TRBV6-6 and TRBJ2-1; 8 bases agree with TRBD1. The CDR3 totals 15 residues. The germline V gene has CDR1 MNHNY and CDR2 SVGAGI (reference sequence). Trimming removed 0 bases from V and 7 bases from J; junction bases left unmatched: 5. The CDR3 protein is CASSYSQGARNEQFF. The CDR3, as DNA: TGTGCCAGCAGTTACTCGCAGGGGGCGAGAAATGAGCAGTTCTTC.

The chain combines TRBV6-5 with TRBJ2-7; D perhaps matches TRBD2 (6 bases). The CDR3 has 14 residues. V dropped 7 bases and J dropped 2 bases, with 15 bases sitting between them. Germline V lookup: CDR1 MNHEY, CDR2 SVGAGI. CDR3 residues: CASTGAGNPYEQYF. The CDR3 coding sequence is TGTGCCAGCACTGGGGCGGGGAATCCCTACGAGCAGTACTTC.

Comment on this clone: Within the sample, other DNA sequences also encode this same CDR3. The chain links TRBV5-1 to TRBJ1-4; D uncertain. This CDR3 spans 14 amino acids. Germline CDR1 reads SGHRS; CDR2 reads YFSETQ. The V end lost 0 bases, the J end lost 4 bases, and 7 bases lay between the germline ends. The CDR3, as DNA: TGCGCCAGCAGCTTGGGAGGGCTTAATGAAAAACTGTTTTTT. Protein product: CASSLGGLNEKLFF.

This sequence joins TRBV7-3 and TRBJ2-5; D is unresolved. The ends were cut back, 5 bases at V and 4 bases at J, with 11 bases in the middle. Per germline, CDR1 SGHTA and CDR2 FQGTGA. The CDR3 covers 13 residues. The CDR3 DNA reads as TGTGCCAGCAGCCAGACCTGGGGAGAGACCCAGTACTTC. Translating gives CASSQTWGETQYF. The whole variable domain, filled in from reference TRBV7-3 and TRBJ2-5, reads GAGVSQTPSNKVTEKGKYVELRCDPISGHTALYWYRQSLGQGPEFLIYFQGTGAADDSGLPNDRFFAVRPEGSVSTLKIQRTERGDSAVYLCASSQTWGETQYFGPGTRLLVL.

The rearrangement joins TRBV5-4 to TRBJ1-3; D unclear. CDR1 is SGHNT, CDR2 YYREEE, per germline (reference sequence). The V end was cut by 4 bases, the J end by 0 bases, with 11 bases between. The CDR3 contains 15 residues. The CDR3 DNA reads as TGTGCCAGCAGCGAAAAGGATTCCTCTGGAAACACCATATATTTT. As protein: CASSEKDSSGNTIYF.

This chain links TRBV7-9 with TRBJ1-3; weak D call: TRBD1 (6 bases). The CDR3 has 15 amino acids. Germline CDR1 SEHNR, CDR2 FQNEAQ (reference sequence). Trimming pared 2 bases from V and 3 bases from J, leaving 11 bases between. This chain's CDR3 is CASSLNRVSGNTIYF. In DNA form, the CDR3 reads TGTGCCAGCAGCTTAAACAGGGTTAGTGGAAACACCATATATTTT.

This rearrangement joins TRBV10-3 to TRBJ2-2; TRBD2 aligns across 7 bases. Germline V CDR1 and CDR2: ENHRY, SYGVKD. This CDR3 has 15 amino acids. The V and J ends lost 6 bases and 6 bases, in that order; junction bases with no gene match: 10. In DNA form, the CDR3 reads TGTGCCATCAGATCTAGCGGCCCTCGCCCCGGGGAGCTGTTTTTT. It yields the protein CAIRSSGPRPGELFF.